The T cell receptor (beta chain) described here comes from a study of cytomegalovirus exposure and HLA in healthy donors. The CDR3 extends over 14 amino acids. Germline values: CDR1 MDHEN, CDR2 SYDVKM. The ends were cut back, 4 bases at V and 8 bases at J, with 17 bases in the middle. Study findings and constraints: Another analysis was done later, and it associated approximately 18,000 TCR beta sequences with HLA alleles at 0.05 false discovery rate. The authors considered a cluster of highly shared sequence variants likely to be a sequencing artifact.

A remark on this clone: Its antigen remains unknown.

Use of 60 Vbeta and 13 Jbeta primers characterized the PCR. Here immunoSEQ multiplex PCR was the method, and the copy in TCRdb shows in-frame clones only, minus some. The sample gives roughly 290,000 clones, 75% to 85% of which show up once; about 0.28% is in the top ten. The origin of this receptor is a girl aged 2 to 9 in good health and CMV-seronegative. V gene TRBV28 combines with J gene TRBJ1-2; D is uncertain. The sequenced sample was PBMCs. The CDR3: CASSSSGLLEGYTF. CDR3 in DNA: TGTGCCAGCAGTTCTAGCGGCTTACTCGAAGGCTACACCTTC.